This TCR beta chain was recovered during a study of human T cells and chemical hapten exposure. Findings and caveats of the study: DPC sensitization left the count of TCRs above 1 in 1000 unchanged.

Indicated time point: pre-sensitization, week 0. Treatment described: therapeutic diphenylcyclopropenone sensitization with weekly scalp DPC. Participating donors were patients with alopecia, aged 18 to 70 years, considered appropriate candidates for DPC. TCRdb re-called the RACE reads with MiXCR, one entry per CDR3 protein. The sample has some 360,000 distinct CDR3 sequences, 5.1% seen once; the top ten hold just over 2.5%. The CDR3 is 12 residues long. Germline V gives CDR1 KGHSY, CDR2 FQNENV. V lost 4 bases and J lost 10, with 12 bases in between. About this clonotype: As yet, its antigen is unknown. A much larger clone lies a single base off, so this may be a read error.

The TCR was taken from a woman aged 45-59 years with alopecia areata. Some clones in this sample may be carry-over from other donors' samples. This sequence joins TRBV16 and TRBJ2-3; D perhaps matches TRBD2 (6 bases). The specimen comprised whole blood, sampled in connection with sensitization to the hapten diphenylcyclopropenone (DPC). The CDR3 sequence: CASSLMTSSQYF. CDR3 DNA sequence: TGTGCCAGCAGCCTCATGACTAGTTCGCAGTATTTT.